The TCR beta chain described here comes from a study of T cell repertoires in cytomegalovirus infection. Findings of the study overall: Of the TCR beta families, the public ones yielded a cumulative frequency that identified carriers of CMV plus the relevant HLA.

This clonotype was counted a few times. Antigen unknown. TCRdb reprocessed the reads with MiXCR, giving one entry per CDR3 protein. Of around 570,000 distinct CDR3 sequences listed, about 40% were seen once; the top ten hold around 48%. Per the germline V gene, CDR1 is LNHDA and CDR2 is SQIVND (reference sequence). Trimming took 6 bases from V and 6 from J, leaving 14 bases between them. There are 14 residues in the CDR3. This receptor was obtained from a human donor in good health (CMV status not recorded). Some clones in this sample may be carry-over from other donors' samples. Sequencing used cultured PBMCs, obtained from culture after CMV antigen stimulation. This chain links TRBV19 with TRBJ2-2; tentative D call: TRBD1 (6 bases). The CDR3 DNA reads as TGTGCCAGTAGGCCCTACAGGGACCCCGGGGAGCTGTTTTTT. Protein: CASRPYRDPGELFF.